Below, one TCR beta chain is given with its context. Its antigen specificity is not known. No much larger clone exists at a distance of one base, and base qualities are not known. The data were taken from a study of Ad26.COV2.S vaccination and SARS-CoV-2 variants (dated by TCRdb to the early 2020s). Regarding the complete study: Vaccine-arm donors were drawn from COV1001, a multicentre, randomized, double-blind, placebo-controlled phase I-IIa trial of Ad26.COV2.S in healthy adults. Dosing of Ad26.COV2.S was intramuscular, at either 5x10^10 or 1x10^11 viral particles, delivered as one shot or as two shots spaced 56 days apart. TCRbeta repertoire sequencing was used to assess the specificity and breadth of SARS-CoV-2-reactive T cell receptors after Ad26.COV2.S vaccination. The TCR-sequenced set comprised roughly 30 samples: about 19 Ad26.COV2.S vaccine recipients, 5 placebo recipients and 8 SARS-CoV-2 convalescent individuals. Trial participants were randomized into five groups of five: low-dose or high-dose Ad26.COV2.S given once or twice, or placebo on both occasions. Investigators did not know the trial group allocation while performing experiments and assessing outcomes. The paper as a whole reports these results and caveats: It was noted by the authors that total T cell responses may have been underestimated by the TCR breadth and depth analyses. Compared with placebo recipients, Ad26.COV2.S recipients showed higher spike-specific TCR breadth (P = 0.0014). Comparable non-spike TCR breadth was observed between vaccine and placebo recipients, consistent with only spike being contained in the vaccine. The study was not powered for comparison of responses between vaccine doses or regimens. After vaccination, spike-specific CD8+ and CD4+ T cell responses were reported to show substantial breadth.

The immunoSEQ Assay was the method used to sequence TCRbeta CDR3 regions. After extraction, genomic DNA underwent amplification by bias-controlled multiplex PCR, followed by high-throughput sequencing. Turning to the authors' computational methods: To quantify the absolute abundance of every unique TCRbeta CDR3 region, sequences were collapsed and filtered. Usable DNA was measured by amplifying reference genes present in all nucleated cells, and TCRbeta template counts were normalized to that usable DNA to estimate T cell fraction. Repertoire TCRs were annotated as SARS-CoV-2-specific by exact matching of V gene, CDR3 amino acid sequence and J gene to a known reactive TCR set. The reference SARS-CoV-2 TCR set was obtained from MIRA and was filtered for enrichment in COVID-19-positive ImmuneCODE repertoires, whereby public or cross-reactive TCRs were removed. Based on the MIRA antigens, annotated TCRs were further analysed at the level of specific ORF or position within ORF. Breadth was defined as annotated unique rearrangements over total unique productive rearrangements; depth was the summed frequency of those rearrangements. Two-sided Wilcoxon rank-sum tests were used to compare TCR breadth between groups. TCRdb re-hosts the immuneACCESS table, in-frame sequences only. Its copies lack some clones; in the studies checked, an unresolved V gene accounts for under half of them, and the cause for the rest is not known. D and trimming come from the DNA, and the V and J calls and clone size come from that table. The sample table holds fewer than 500,000 clones, of which over 75% were seen once. The top ten clonotypes cover 10% to 15% of the sample.

Trimming removed 2 bases from V and 2 bases from J, leaving 10 bases between the germline ends. Its CDR3 holds 14 amino acids, cysteine through phenylalanine. Just CDR3 DNA is preserved here, 42 bases in frame from base 1. The germline V gene yields MNHEY for CDR1 and SVGAGI for CDR2. The sample's treatment or condition label, decoded: over 15 received Ad26.COV2.S at low or high dose, single or two shots; several received placebo; per-sample allocation not given. For vaccine and placebo recipients, the sequenced repertoires came from samples collected on day 63 after the first injection. In Cohort 1b, some 25 adults aged 18-55 years were enrolled at a single site in Boston, USA, between 29 July and 7 August 2020. Ad26.COV2.S consisted of a replication-incompetent adenovirus type 26 vector by which a prefusion-stabilized SARS-CoV-2 spike protein from the original Wuhan strain was expressed.

The sample consisted of peripheral blood, taken in a trial of Ad26.COV2.S vaccine versus placebo. This receptor was identified in a person between 18 and 65 years old who received the Ad26.COV2.S COVID-19 vaccine or a placebo. The rearrangement joined TRBV6-5 to TRBJ2-7; the D segment cannot be called with confidence. For the CDR3, the sequence is CASSYQPGTYEQYF. The DNA sequence is given as TGTGCCAGCAGTTACCAGCCGGGCACCTACGAGCAGTACTTC.